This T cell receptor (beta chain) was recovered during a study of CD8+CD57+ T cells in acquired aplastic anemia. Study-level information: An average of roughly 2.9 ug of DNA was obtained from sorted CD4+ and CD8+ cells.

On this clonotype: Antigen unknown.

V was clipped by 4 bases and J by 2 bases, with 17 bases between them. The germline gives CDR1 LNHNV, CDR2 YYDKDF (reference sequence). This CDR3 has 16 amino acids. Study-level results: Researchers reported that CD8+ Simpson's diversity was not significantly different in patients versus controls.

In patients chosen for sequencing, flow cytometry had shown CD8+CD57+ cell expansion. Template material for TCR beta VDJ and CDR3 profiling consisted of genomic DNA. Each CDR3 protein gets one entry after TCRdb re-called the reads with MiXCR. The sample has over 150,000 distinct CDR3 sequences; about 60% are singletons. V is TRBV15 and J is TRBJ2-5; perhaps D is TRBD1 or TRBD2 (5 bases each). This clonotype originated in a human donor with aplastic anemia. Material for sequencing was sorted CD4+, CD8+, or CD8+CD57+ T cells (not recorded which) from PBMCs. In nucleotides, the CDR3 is TGTGCCACCAGCAAACCCGGGACCAAGACTCAAGAGACCCAGTACTTC. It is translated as CATSKPGTKTQETQYF.